Reported below is one TCR beta chain. The antigen is unknown. This entry is derived from a study of cytomegalovirus exposure and HLA in healthy donors. Study-level findings and limits: Reportedly, TCR beta sequences accurately predicted HLA-A and HLA-B alleles in most subjects.

With 60 Vbeta and 13 Jbeta primers, the PCR was carried out. Using immunoSEQ multiplex PCR, the repertoire was profiled, and TCRdb retains in-frame clones only, with some absent. The table records about 140,000 clones, 70% to 80% of them present only once. This CDR3 has 11 residues. V was clipped by 4 bases and J by 4 bases, with 5 bases between them. CDR1 and CDR2 from the germline V gene are SGDLS and YYNGEE. The source material was PBMCs. This chain uses TRBV9 with TRBJ1-1; no clear D. This sequence was found in a female donor in good health and CMV-seronegative. The CDR3 loop reads CASSPLTEAFF. The CDR3 DNA reads as TGTGCCAGCAGCCCTCTCACTGAAGCTTTCTTT.